These 18 T cell receptor beta chains originate from one sample sequenced in a study of CD8+ T cells in alopecia areata. Treatment noted: oral pan-JAK inhibitor, 5-10 mg twice daily. TCR sequencing used cDNA made by reverse transcription of extracted RNA. The protocol was immunoSEQ multiplex PCR, while the TCRdb copy is restricted to in-frame clones and leaves out a portion. The data contain nearly 200,000 clones, over 45% of them singletons. The source material was CD4+ T cells sorted from blood, sampled at week 24, from a patient treated with tofacitinib. These receptors all come from a human donor with alopecia areata.

The chain has TRBV18 and TRBJ1-6; D is ambiguous. Between the trimmed V and J ends, which lost 6 bases and 8 bases, there was a span of 14 bases. The V gene's germline CDR1 is KGHSH and CDR2 LQKENI. The CDR3 is 14 residues long. CDR3 in DNA: TGTGCCAGCTCCCCGGCGGGTAGTTATTCACCCCTCCACTTT. It codes for CASSPAGSYSPLHF.

This clone was seen only once. The V and J genes are TRBV5-1 and TRBJ1-1; TRBD1 is a possible D gene (6 bases). V lost 0 bases to trimming and J lost 1 base, with 10 bases between them. Per germline, CDR1 SGHRS and CDR2 YFSETQ. This CDR3 is 15 amino acids long. The chain's CDR3 is CASSLDLGQNTEAFF. The CDR3 region has the DNA TGCGCCAGCAGCTTGGATCTGGGACAGAACACTGAAGCTTTCTTT.

In this sample, this clone turned up once. V gene TRBV2 combines with J gene TRBJ2-4; the match to TRBD1 covers 12 bases. The J segment lost 3 bases and the V segment lost 4 bases, leaving 7 bases of the junction unmatched. Germline loops: CDR1 SNHLY, CDR2 FYNNEI. The CDR3 consists of 17 residues. The chain's CDR3 is CASSARDRGLSKNIQYF. Written as DNA, the CDR3 is TGTGCCAGCAGTGCGAGGGACAGGGGGCTGAGCAAAAACATTCAGTACTTC.

This clone has more than one count but fewer than ten. J is TRBJ1-2 and V is TRBV29-1; 9 positions match TRBD1. There are 14 residues in the CDR3. From germline, CDR1 is SQVTM and CDR2 ANQGSEA. The V segment lost 6 bases and the J segment 7 bases; nucleotides outside the gene matches: 12. This CDR3 reads CSVGGQGPVVGYTF. As DNA, the CDR3 is TGCAGCGTGGGGGGACAGGGCCCTGTGGTTGGCTACACCTTC.

The chain couples TRBV29-1 to TRBJ1-2, with TRBD1 matching 7 bases. The CDR3 sequence is 12 residues long. V trimming: 6 bases; J trimming: 4 bases; junction bases outside the gene matches: 5. Germline values: CDR1 SQVTM, CDR2 ANQGSEA. As DNA, the CDR3 is TGCAGCGTGCGGACAGGTTTCTATGGCTACACCTTC. Protein sequence: CSVRTGFYGYTF.

J is TRBJ1-1 and V is TRBV19; D remains unclear. CDR1 LNHDA and CDR2 SQIVND come from the germline V gene (reference sequence). Trimming cost V 4 bases and J 1 base, with 16 bases left between them. This CDR3 has 16 residues. This chain's CDR3 is CASSSRPTERNTEAFF. DNA for the CDR3: TGTGCCAGTAGTAGTCGCCCCACAGAGCGGAACACTGAAGCTTTCTTT.

The V gene is TRBV15, the J gene TRBJ1-3; 8 nucleotides agree with TRBD1. The germline CDR1 and CDR2 sequences are LNHNV and YYDKDF (reference sequence). The CDR3 spans 17 residues. Trimming at V came to 0 bases and at J to 2 bases, leaving 6 bases not matched to a gene. The DNA for the CDR3 is TGTGCCACCAGCAGAGAGGGACTACAGGGGGCTGGAAACACCATATATTTT. Encoded protein: CATSREGLQGAGNTIYF.

The rearrangement links TRBV7-3 to TRBJ2-2, with TRBD2 matching over 11 bases. Germline V gene lookup returns CDR1 SGHTA and CDR2 FQGTGA. J gave up 1 base and V 0 bases, and 4 bases lay outside the gene matches. This CDR3 contains 18 residues. In DNA form, the CDR3 reads TGTGCCAGCAGCTTAACCCCGACTAGCGGGGAGAACACCGGGGAGCTGTTTTTT. Its protein product is CASSLTPTSGENTGELFF. The full variable domain, completed using reference TRBV7-3 and TRBJ2-2, is GAGVSQTPSNKVTEKGKYVELRCDPISGHTALYWYRQSLGQGPEFLIYFQGTGAADDSGLPNDRFFAVRPEGSVSTLKIQRTERGDSAVYLCASSLTPTSGENTGELFFGEGSRLTVL.

In its sample, this clone was seen a few times. The gene calls are TRBV5-4 and TRBJ2-3; possible D gene TRBD2, 6 bases. The CDR3 runs to 14 residues. Trimming pared 5 bases from V and 1 base from J, leaving 11 bases between. CDR1 and CDR2 (germline): SGHNT, YYREEE (reference sequence). CDR3 protein: CASSRESRTDTQYF. DNA for the CDR3: TGTGCCAGCAGTCGGGAGTCCCGCACAGATACGCAGTATTTT.

This rearrangement joins TRBV27 to TRBJ2-3, with TRBD2 identical over 9 bases. Trimming took 2 bases from V and 0 from J; bases not matched to a gene: 3. CDR3 length: 16 residues. Looked up from germline, CDR1 is MNHEY and CDR2 is SMNVEV (reference sequence). The CDR3 nucleotides read TGTGCCAGCAGTTTACGACTAGCGGAGAGCACAGATACGCAGTATTTT. Its protein is CASSLRLAESTDTQYF.

The chain joins TRBV9 to TRBJ1-1; D is undetermined. The CDR3 is made up of 13 amino acids. Between the trimmed V and J ends, which lost 5 bases and 0 bases, there was a span of 8 bases. Germline values: CDR1 SGDLS, CDR2 YYNGEE. The CDR3 DNA reads TGTGCCAGCAGTGGGTCCATGAACACTGAAGCTTTCTTT. Its protein is CASSGSMNTEAFF. Complete variable domain (other parts from reference TRBV9 and TRBJ1-1): DSGVTQTPKHLITATGQRVTLRCSPRSGDLSVYWYQQSLDQGLQFLIQYYNGEERAKGNILERFSAQQFPDLHSELNLSSLELGDSALYFCASSGSMNTEAFFGQGTRLTVV.

The rearrangement uses TRBV29-1 and TRBJ2-1; the D is unclear. Trimming shortened V by 2 bases and J by 0 bases, and 8 bases separated the two germline ends. The CDR3 runs to 14 residues. Germline V gives CDR1 SQVTM, CDR2 ANQGSEA. CDR3 region: CSVETGLSYNEQFF. DNA of the CDR3: TGCAGCGTTGAAACCGGTCTCTCCTACAATGAGCAGTTCTTC.

The chain is built from TRBV27 and TRBJ1-4, with TRBD1 matching 10 bases. This CDR3 comprises 15 residues. Per germline, CDR1 MNHEY and CDR2 SMNVEV (reference sequence). J was trimmed by 7 bases and V by 8 bases; bases with no gene match: 10. Written as DNA, the CDR3 is TGTGCCAGCCAGGCTAAAGGGACAGGGGCTGAAAAACTGTTTTTT. Its translation is CASQAKGTGAEKLFF.

The J gene is TRBJ1-2, the V gene TRBV4-3, with 8 bases lining up with TRBD1. V shed 4 bases, J shed 2 bases, and the junction held 6 bases outside the gene matches. CDR3 length: 15 amino acids. Germline CDR1 is LGHNA and CDR2 is YSLEER. The CDR3 sequence: CASSPRTGTNYGYTF. The CDR3 coding sequence is TGCGCCAGCAGCCCACGGACAGGGACGAACTATGGCTACACCTTC.

The genes are TRBV7-9 and TRBJ1-6; a possible D gene is TRBD1 (6 bases). The V gene's germline CDR1 is SEHNR and CDR2 FQNEAQ (reference sequence). This CDR3 region has 19 residues. Trimming cost V 1 base and J 7 bases, with 23 bases left between them. CDR3 residues: CASSLVVLVGMGANSPLHF. The CDR3 DNA sequence: TGTGCCAGCAGCTTAGTTGTCTTAGTCGGGATGGGGGCGAATTCACCCCTCCACTTT.

This clone was picked up many times. The chain links TRBV28 to TRBJ2-7; 10 nucleotides line up with TRBD2. The CDR3 covers 14 residues. Trimming removed 6 bases from V and 4 bases from J; junction bases left unmatched: 6. CDR1 MDHEN and CDR2 SYDVKM come from the germline V gene. CDR3 amino acids: CASSRGLAAYEQYF. As DNA, the CDR3 is TGTGCCAGCAGCCGAGGACTAGCGGCTTACGAGCAGTACTTC.

This chain uses TRBV15 with TRBJ1-5; D unclear. The CDR3 loop spans 14 amino acids. Trimming left V 6 bases short and J 4 bases short, with 13 bases between. Germline CDR1 LNHNV, CDR2 YYDKDF (reference sequence). The CDR3 DNA reads as TGTGCCACCAGGGACCCGGGAACTAATCAGCCCCAGCATTTT. Amino acids: CATRDPGTNQPQHF.

The table lists this clone with a few counts. The chain links TRBV27 to TRBJ2-5; D not resolved. CDR1 MNHEY and CDR2 SMNVEV come from the germline V gene (reference sequence). The CDR3 has 15 residues. Trimming took 5 bases from V and 1 from J, leaving 14 bases between them. The CDR3 here is CASSPMLGGQETQYF. CDR3 nucleotides: TGTGCCAGCAGTCCCATGCTCGGCGGCCAAGAGACCCAGTACTTC.